Listed here are 27 T cell receptor beta chains from one sample, sequenced in a study of cytomegalovirus exposure and HLA in healthy donors. The PCR was carried out with 60 Vbeta primers and 13 Jbeta primers. Profiled with immunoSEQ multiplex PCR; TCRdb holds only in-frame clones, not every one. With 150,000 or so clones in the sample, the ten largest clones hold about 1.2%. What was sequenced was PBMCs. These TCRs come from a woman aged 55 to 70 in good health and CMV-seronegative.

This chain's CDR3 is CSVGQGADFAGELFF. CDR3 coding DNA: TGCAGCGTTGGCCAGGGGGCGGATTTCGCCGGGGAGCTGTTTTTT. The chain couples TRBV29-1 to TRBJ2-2; 8 bases map to TRBD1. The CDR3 spans 15 residues. V shed 4 bases and J 6 bases; nucleotides not matched to a gene: 10. Per germline, CDR1 SQVTM and CDR2 ANQGSEA.

The J gene is TRBJ2-3, the V gene TRBV18; D is unresolved. Germline CDR1 reads KGHSH; CDR2 reads LQKENI. Trimming removed 0 bases from V and 1 base from J, with 5 bases in between. The length of the CDR3 is 14 residues. The DNA for the CDR3 is TGTGCCAGCTCACCACCGGCAGGCACAGATACGCAGTATTTT. Its translation is CASSPPAGTDTQYF.

Here the CDR3 reads CSARQGPGYTF. CDR3 in DNA: TGCAGTGCTAGGCAGGGTCCCGGCTACACCTTC. The V gene is TRBV20-1, the J gene TRBJ1-2; D may be TRBD1 (5 bases). The CDR3 covers 11 residues. CDR1 is DFQATT, CDR2 SNEGSKA, per germline (reference sequence). The V and J ends lost 3 bases and 8 bases respectively, with 10 bases between them.

V gene TRBV6-6 combines with J gene TRBJ1-2; TRBD1 aligns across 7 bases. The germline gives CDR1 MNHNY, CDR2 SVGAGI (reference sequence). The CDR3 sequence is 13 residues long. Germline trimming cut 0 bases from V and 7 bases from J; bases unmatched to any gene: 2. The CDR3 loop reads CASSYSTGSGYTF. The CDR3 DNA follows: TGTGCCAGCAGTTACTCGACAGGGTCTGGCTACACCTTC.

V gene TRBV2 combines with J gene TRBJ1-3; TRBD1 matches at 8 bases. Germline CDR1 and CDR2: SNHLY and FYNNEI. The length of the CDR3 is 16 residues. The ends lost 7 bases at V and 0 bases at J; junction bases unmatched: 8. The CDR3: CASNGQGAASGNTIYF. For the CDR3, the DNA is TGTGCCAGCAATGGACAGGGAGCCGCCTCTGGAAACACCATATATTTT.

J is TRBJ2-7 and V is TRBV19; possible D gene TRBD1, 6 bases. The CDR3 consists of 15 residues. Germline lookup yields CDR1 LNHDA and CDR2 SQIVND (reference sequence). Trimming removed 6 bases from V and 0 bases from J, with 15 bases in between. CDR3 sequence reads: CASRIRDTSSYEQYF. CDR3 in DNA: TGTGCCAGTAGGATCCGGGACACCAGCTCCTACGAGCAGTACTTC. The variable domain in full, completed from reference TRBV19 and TRBJ2-7, reads DGGITQSPKYLFRKEGQNVTLSCEQNLNHDAMYWYRQDPGQGLRLIYYSQIVNDFQKGDIAEGYSVSREKKESFPLTVTSAQKNPTAFYLCASRIRDTSSYEQYFGPGTRLTVT.

The chain has TRBV5-1 and TRBJ2-2; D ambiguous. Looked up from germline, CDR1 is SGHRS and CDR2 is YFSETQ. The V end lost 2 bases, the J end lost 4 bases, and 12 bases lay between the germline ends. The CDR3 spans 15 residues. The CDR3 region is CASSFLPVSTGELFF. CDR3 DNA: TGCGCCAGCAGCTTCCTACCGGTTTCCACCGGGGAGCTGTTTTTT.

V and J are TRBV10-3 and TRBJ2-7, with 7 bases that match TRBD1. Germline V gene lookup returns CDR1 ENHRY and CDR2 SYGVKD. The trim removed 3 bases at V and 3 bases at J, leaving 8 bases unmatched. This CDR3 contains 15 residues. CDR3 amino acids: CAISDETGKYYEQYF. CDR3 DNA sequence: TGTGCCATCAGTGATGAGACAGGGAAATACTACGAGCAGTACTTC.

The CDR3 nucleotides are TGCGCCAGCAGCCCGGACAGGGATGAGCAGTTCTTC. This gives the protein CASSPDRDEQFF. The V call is TRBV5-1, the J call TRBJ2-1, with 8 bases that match TRBD1. Trimming cost V 4 bases and J 8 bases; bases outside gene matches: 2. Germline loops: CDR1 SGHRS, CDR2 YFSETQ. There are 12 residues in the CDR3.

The chain carries TRBV6-6 and TRBJ1-5; no reliable D call. The CDR3 is 13 amino acids. The germline CDR1 and CDR2 sequences are MNHNY and SVGAGI (reference sequence). Trimming shortened V by 9 bases and J by 4 bases, and 13 bases separated the two germline ends. As DNA, the CDR3 is TGTGCCAGTTCCCCTGGAGCTAATCAGCCCCAGCATTTT. Amino acid sequence: CASSPGANQPQHF.

V and J are TRBV18 and TRBJ1-5; D gene unclear. V was trimmed by 6 bases and J by 2 bases, leaving 17 bases between them. Germline values: CDR1 KGHSH, CDR2 LQKENI. The CDR3 loop spans 16 amino acids. CDR3 loop: CASSPEGRPRNQPQHF. The CDR3 DNA reads TGTGCCAGCTCCCCCGAGGGCAGGCCCCGCAATCAGCCCCAGCATTTT.

The chain joins TRBV20-1 to TRBJ2-5; TRBD1 might be the D (5 bases). This CDR3 region has 11 residues. The germline V gene has CDR1 DFQATT and CDR2 SNEGSKA (reference sequence). With 6 bases removed from V and 4 bases from J, the gap between germline ends came to 9 bases. The CDR3 DNA reads TGCAGTGCCAATCAGGGAGAGACCCAGTACTTC. Protein product: CSANQGETQYF.

The CDR3 bases are TGCGCCAGCAGAGGACTAGCGGCAGTCCCAGATACGCAGTATTTT. Encoded protein: CASRGLAAVPDTQYF. This rearrangement joins TRBV5-1 to TRBJ2-3, with 10 bases that match TRBD2. The germline V gene encodes CDR1 SGHRS and CDR2 YFSETQ. Germline trimming cut 5 bases from V and 4 bases from J; bases unmatched to any gene: 7. This CDR3 has 15 residues.

The rearrangement links TRBV7-3 to TRBJ2-1; 12 bases are a match to TRBD2. This CDR3 comprises 16 residues. Trimming cost V 5 bases and J 4 bases; bases outside gene matches: 6. Germline V gene data show CDR1 as SGHTA and CDR2 as FQGTGA. The CDR3 loop is CASSRRTSGTYNEQFF. The CDR3 coding sequence is TGTGCCAGCAGCCGCCGGACTAGCGGGACGTACAATGAGCAGTTCTTC.

The V gene is TRBV30, the J gene TRBJ2-7, with D unresolved. The V end was cut by 0 bases, the J end by 3 bases, with 12 bases between. In germline, CDR1 is GTSNPN, CDR2 SVGIG (reference sequence). This CDR3 is 14 amino acids long. In DNA form, the CDR3 reads TGTGCCTGGAGTGTACCCAGGCTCAACTACGAGCAGTACTTC. Its protein product is CAWSVPRLNYEQYF.

The gene calls are TRBV10-3 and TRBJ1-1, with D unresolved. The V gene's germline CDR1 is ENHRY and CDR2 SYGVKD. Deletions cut 5 bases from V and 0 bases from J, with 4 bases between. The CDR3 runs 12 residues. For the CDR3, the DNA is TGTGCCATCAGTTTAATGAACACTGAAGCTTTCTTT. As protein: CAISLMNTEAFF.

The V gene is TRBV7-2, the J gene TRBJ1-2, with D tentatively TRBD1 (5 bases). In germline, CDR1 is SGHTA, CDR2 FQGNSA. This CDR3 spans 15 amino acids. V gave up 5 bases and J gave up 4 bases, with 17 bases separating them. The CDR3 protein is CASSPRQGASYGYTF. The CDR3 DNA follows: TGTGCCAGCAGCCCTCGCCAGGGTGCGTCCTATGGCTACACCTTC.

The chain carries TRBV15 and TRBJ1-4; TRBD1 agrees at 8 bases. With V trimmed by 3 bases and J by 8 bases, 2 bases remained unmatched. The germline V gene encodes CDR1 LNHNV and CDR2 YYDKDF (reference sequence). CDR3 size: 13 residues. The chain's CDR3 is CATSRTGAEKLFF. In nucleotides, the CDR3 is TGTGCCACCAGCAGGACAGGGGCCGAAAAACTGTTTTTT.

The chain has TRBV11-3 and TRBJ2-1, with 8 bases that match TRBD2. Trimming at V came to 5 bases and at J to 5 bases, leaving 8 bases not matched to a gene. CDR3 length: 15 amino acids. CDR1 and CDR2 (germline): SGHNT, YENEEA. The DNA of the CDR3 is TGTGCCAGCAGCCAAGGGGGACTAGACCACAATGAGCAGTTCTTC. The encoded protein is CASSQGGLDHNEQFF.

The rearrangement links TRBV19 to TRBJ1-2; D unresolved. Trimming took off 5 bases at V and 2 bases at J, with 12 bases between the two ends. Germline CDR1 reads LNHDA; CDR2 reads SQIVND (reference sequence). This CDR3 region has 14 residues. CDR3 coding DNA: TGTGCCAGTAGTTGGCTGGGCGCGAACTATGGCTACACCTTC. This encodes CASSWLGANYGYTF.

V and J are TRBV30 and TRBJ1-5, with 7 nucleotides matching TRBD1. The V gene's germline CDR1 is GTSNPN and CDR2 SVGIG (reference sequence). CDR3 size: 15 residues. V dropped 1 base and J dropped 5; count of bases not matched to a gene: 8. This chain's CDR3 is CAWSGYDRVDQPQHF. In nucleotides, the CDR3 is TGTGCCTGGAGTGGGTACGACAGGGTGGATCAGCCCCAGCATTTT.

The chain employs TRBV29-1 and TRBJ1-6; a possible D gene is TRBD1 (6 bases). Deletions cut 6 bases from V and 14 bases from J, with 17 bases between. Germline CDR1 SQVTM, CDR2 ANQGSEA. This CDR3 is 12 amino acids long. The CDR3 DNA reads TGCAGCGTGTGGGACACCGACGGGACCCTCCACTTT. Its translation is CSVWDTDGTLHF.

The V call is TRBV7-3, the J call TRBJ2-5; a possible D gene is TRBD1 (6 bases). From germline, CDR1 is SGHTA and CDR2 FQGTGA. V was pared by 5 bases and J by 2 bases, with 15 bases between. The CDR3 runs to 15 residues. CDR3 loop: CASSPTGGRQETQYF. In nucleotides, the CDR3 is TGTGCCAGCAGCCCGACAGGTGGTAGACAAGAGACCCAGTACTTC.

This chain links TRBV5-1 with TRBJ2-1, with 7 bases matching TRBD1. V was pared by 4 bases and J by 8 bases, with 3 bases of the junction left unmatched. The CDR3 is 12 amino acids. The germline CDR1 and CDR2 sequences are SGHRS and YFSETQ. The CDR3 region has the DNA TGCGCCAGCAGCCGACAGGGCGATGAGCAGTTCTTC. Amino acids: CASSRQGDEQFF.

The chain uses TRBV5-8 and TRBJ2-3; 9 nucleotides agree with TRBD1. The CDR3 contains 16 residues. Germline V gives CDR1 SGHTS, CDR2 YDEGEE. Trimming at V came to 0 bases and at J to 1 base, leaving 3 bases not matched to a gene. The CDR3 DNA reads TGTGCCAGCAGCTTGGCCCGGACAGGGGGCACAGATACGCAGTATTTT. Translated, it gives CASSLARTGGTDTQYF.

This rearrangement joins TRBV6-1 to TRBJ1-4; the D is unclear. V dropped 0 bases and J dropped 1 base, with 12 bases sitting between them. Per the germline V gene, CDR1 is MNHNS and CDR2 is SASEGT. The length of the CDR3 is 17 residues. CDR3 amino acids: CASSEAPWAKTNEKLFF. The CDR3 region has the DNA TGTGCCAGCAGTGAAGCTCCATGGGCGAAAACTAATGAAAAACTGTTTTTT.

The chain combines TRBV7-9 with TRBJ1-1; D ambiguous. CDR3 size: 12 residues. With 5 bases removed from V and 6 bases from J, the gap between germline ends came to 10 bases. Germline V lookup: CDR1 SEHNR, CDR2 FQNEAQ (reference sequence). The CDR3 nucleotides are TGTGCCAGCAGCCCCTCCCGGGCTGAAGCTTTCTTT. This gives the protein CASSPSRAEAFF. Supplemented by reference TRBV7-9 and TRBJ1-1, the full variable domain reads DTGVSQNPRHKITKRGQNVTFRCDPISEHNRLYWYRQTLGQGPEFLTYFQNEAQLEKSRLLSDRFSAERPKGSFSTLEIQRTEQGDSAMYLCASSPSRAEAFFGQGTRLTVV.